One and the same sample provided the 30 T cell receptor beta chains below, sequenced in a study of chemoradiotherapy in HPV16-positive cancers. TCRdb's table, derived via immunoSEQ multiplex PCR, lists solely in-frame clones and lacks some. The sample yields 9,500 to 15,000 clones, approximately 90% seen once. Sequenced here: blood, sampled from a patient who underwent chemoradiotherapy. The receptors were gathered from a human donor with HPV-associated anogenital cancer.

V is TRBV5-1 and J is TRBJ2-5; 8 bases map to TRBD2. The DNA end lines up better with TRBJ2-7; the J call may be wrong. Germline CDR1 is SGHRS and CDR2 is YFSETQ. This CDR3 comprises 15 residues. The CDR3 coding sequence is TGCGCCAGCACCCCGGGAGGGGGGGGCCAGTCCGAGCAGTACTTC. Protein sequence: CASTPGGGGQSEQYF.

The J gene is TRBJ2-7, the V gene TRBV18; the D gene is possibly TRBD2 (5 bases). V lost 3 bases to trimming and J lost 4 bases, with 16 bases between them. Germline CDR1 reads KGHSH; CDR2 reads LQKENI. This CDR3 is 15 amino acids long. CDR3 protein: CASSPSQSRGYEQYF. In DNA form, the CDR3 reads TGTGCCAGCTCACCCTCTCAGAGCCGAGGGTACGAGCAGTACTTC.

V is TRBV11-2 and J is TRBJ1-1; D is unclear. The V gene lost 1 base and the J gene lost 5 bases, with 5 bases spanning the gap. Germline values: CDR1 SGHAT, CDR2 FQNNGV. CDR3 length: 12 residues. The CDR3 region has the DNA TGTGCCAGCAGCTTAGGGGAGACTGAAGCTTTCTTT. Translated: CASSLGETEAFF.

J is TRBJ2-5 and V is TRBV19; D is unclear. There are 12 residues in the CDR3. The V gene's germline CDR1 is LNHDA and CDR2 SQIVND (reference sequence). Trimming took 5 bases from V and 0 from J, leaving 4 bases between them. DNA for the CDR3: TGTGCCAGTAGTTCGTACCAAGAGACCCAGTACTTC. It yields the protein CASSSYQETQYF.

This rearrangement joins TRBV6-6 to TRBJ1-2; D not resolved. CDR3 size: 13 residues. The V gene's germline CDR1 is MNHNY and CDR2 SVGAGI (reference sequence). V lost 0 bases to trimming and J lost 6 bases, with 8 bases between them. For the CDR3, the DNA is TGTGCCAGCAGTTACTCCAATCGGAATGGCTACACCTTC. It encodes CASSYSNRNGYTF.

This rearrangement joins TRBV19 to TRBJ1-2; TRBD1 aligns across 12 bases. Germline lookup yields CDR1 LNHDA and CDR2 SQIVND (reference sequence). The ends lost 4 bases at V and 4 bases at J; junction bases unmatched: 7. There are 16 residues in the CDR3. Here the CDR3 reads CASSSPGQGASYGYTF. CDR3 DNA sequence: TGTGCCAGTAGTAGTCCGGGACAGGGGGCGAGCTATGGCTACACCTTC. Drawing the rest from reference TRBV19 and TRBJ1-2, the complete variable domain is DGGITQSPKYLFRKEGQNVTLSCEQNLNHDAMYWYRQDPGQGLRLIYYSQIVNDFQKGDIAEGYSVSREKKESFPLTVTSAQKNPTAFYLCASSSPGQGASYGYTFGSGTRLTVV.

V and J are TRBV13 and TRBJ1-2; no definite D call. Per germline, CDR1 PRHDT and CDR2 FYEKMQ (reference sequence). This CDR3 has 13 amino acids. Deletions cut 0 bases from V and 6 bases from J, with 8 bases between. The CDR3 DNA reads TGTGCCAGCAGCTTAGGCCGTGGGAATGGCTACACCTTC. Amino acids: CASSLGRGNGYTF.

The chain is built from TRBV5-6 and TRBJ1-2; 9 bases line up with TRBD1. The trim removed 4 bases at V and 14 bases at J, leaving 15 bases unmatched. The CDR3 consists of 14 residues. CDR1 is SGHDT, CDR2 YYEEEE, per germline. CDR3 region: CASSAGQGSHPWTF. CDR3 nucleotide sequence: TGTGCCAGCAGCGCGGGACAGGGCTCTCACCCTTGGACCTTC.

This clone was seen just once. The chain is built from TRBV5-1 and TRBJ1-6, with 7 nucleotides matching TRBD1. Germline V CDR1 and CDR2: SGHRS, YFSETQ. CDR3 length equals 18 residues. After removal of 1 base from V and 3 bases from J, the junction contained 10 bases not matched to a gene. The CDR3 loop is CASSLRSGTANYNSPLHF. The CDR3 DNA reads as TGCGCCAGCAGCTTGAGAAGTGGGACAGCAAACTATAATTCACCCCTCCACTTT.

The rearrangement uses TRBV30 and TRBJ1-6; D might be TRBD1 (6 bases). V lost 0 bases, J lost 10 bases, and 16 bases lay in between. The CDR3 has 15 amino acids. Germline lookup yields CDR1 GTSNPN and CDR2 SVGIG (reference sequence). The DNA of the CDR3 is TGTGCCTGGAGTGTACAGAGGGGGACATTCTCACCCCTCCACTTT. Its protein is CAWSVQRGTFSPLHF. Looking up the rest from reference TRBV30 and TRBJ1-6 gives the full variable domain: SQTIHQWPATLVQPVGSPLSLECTVEGTSNPNLYWYRQAAGRGLQLLFYSVGIGQISSEVPQNLSASRPQDRQFILSSKKLLLSDSGFYLCAWSVQRGTFSPLHFGNGTRLTVT.

The chain uses TRBV13 and TRBJ2-5; 10 bases are shared with TRBD2. The CDR3 loop spans 16 amino acids. Germline V gives CDR1 PRHDT, CDR2 FYEKMQ (reference sequence). The junction had 6 bases not matched to a gene; V was cut back by 2 bases and J by 3 bases. The DNA of the CDR3 is TGTGCCAGCAGCTTATGGGTAGCGGGGGGTGAAGAGACCCAGTACTTC. Encoded protein: CASSLWVAGGEETQYF.

This rearrangement joins TRBV19 to TRBJ1-2; 7 positions match TRBD1. This CDR3 has 14 amino acids. V shed 4 bases, J shed 5 bases, and the junction held 7 bases outside the gene matches. Germline V gene lookup returns CDR1 LNHDA and CDR2 SQIVND (reference sequence). The CDR3 region is CASSRPGTVYGYTF. Written as DNA, the CDR3 is TGTGCCAGTAGTAGACCCGGGACAGTATATGGCTACACCTTC. Drawing the rest from reference TRBV19 and TRBJ1-2, the complete variable domain is DGGITQSPKYLFRKEGQNVTLSCEQNLNHDAMYWYRQDPGQGLRLIYYSQIVNDFQKGDIAEGYSVSREKKESFPLTVTSAQKNPTAFYLCASSRPGTVYGYTFGSGTRLTVV.

Written as DNA, the CDR3 is TGTGCCAGCAGCTTAGCATTTGGCAGCGGGTTTTATCCCTACGAGCAGTACTTC. The encoded protein is CASSLAFGSGFYPYEQYF. The gene calls are TRBV7-9 and TRBJ2-7; D possibly corresponds to TRBD2 (6 bases). The V and J ends lost 0 bases and 2 bases respectively, with 20 bases between them. This CDR3 spans 18 amino acids. The germline gives CDR1 SEHNR, CDR2 FQNEAQ (reference sequence).

This sequence joins TRBV5-6 and TRBJ2-2, with D maybe TRBD2 (7 bases). CDR1 and CDR2 from the germline V gene are SGHDT and YYEEEE. Between the trimmed V and J ends, which lost 2 bases and 7 bases, there was a span of 15 bases. The CDR3 covers 15 residues. The CDR3 sequence: CASSFRRGHSGELFF. The CDR3 bases are TGTGCCAGCAGCTTTCGGCGGGGGCACAGCGGGGAGCTGTTTTTT.

On this clone: This CDR3 is also generated by other DNA sequences in the sample. The chain links TRBV5-4 to TRBJ1-4; perhaps TRBD1 as D (5 bases). The CDR3 runs to 14 residues. Trimming shortened V by 5 bases and J by 4 bases, and 12 bases separated the two germline ends. Per the germline V gene, CDR1 is SGHNT and CDR2 is YYREEE (reference sequence). The CDR3 sequence is CASSTGTVNEKLFF. The CDR3 DNA reads TGTGCCAGCAGTACCGGGACGGTTAATGAAAAACTGTTTTTT. Supplemented by reference TRBV5-4 and TRBJ1-4, the full variable domain reads ETGVTQSPTHLIKTRGQQVTLRCSSQSGHNTVSWYQQALGQGPQFIFQYYREEENGRGNFPPRFSGLQFPNYSSELNVNALELDDSALYLCASSTGTVNEKLFFGSGTQLSVL.

The gene calls are TRBV18 and TRBJ2-7; 12 positions agree with TRBD2. V lost 0 bases and J lost 4; bases outside the gene matches: 10. In germline, CDR1 is KGHSH, CDR2 LQKENI. The CDR3 has 18 residues. This chain's CDR3 is CASSPPTSGGPRRYEQYF. DNA of the CDR3: TGTGCCAGCTCACCACCGACTAGCGGGGGCCCCCGTCGTTACGAGCAGTACTTC.

The chain combines TRBV7-3 with TRBJ2-7; perhaps TRBD2 as D (5 bases). This CDR3 has 13 residues. Germline CDR1 and CDR2: SGHTA and FQGTGA. The V gene lost 0 bases and the J gene lost 6 bases, with 9 bases spanning the gap. The chain's CDR3 is CASSLTYGVEQYF. The CDR3 DNA reads as TGTGCCAGCAGCTTAACGTACGGGGTCGAGCAGTACTTC.

The gene calls are TRBV2 and TRBJ1-2; D ambiguous. Germline assignment: CDR1 SNHLY and CDR2 FYNNEI. V was cut by 5 bases and J by 5 bases, with 21 bases left in between. The CDR3 length is 16 residues. This CDR3 is CASSISMGERPYGYTF. DNA for the CDR3: TGTGCCAGCAGTATCTCGATGGGCGAGAGGCCGTATGGCTACACCTTC.

The CDR3 loop is CASSITSSGGAYEQFF. The DNA for the CDR3 is TGTGCCAGTAGTATCACTTCTAGCGGGGGGGCCTATGAGCAGTTCTTC. V usage is TRBV19 and J usage is TRBJ2-1, with 12 bases identical to TRBD2. The junction had 8 bases not matched to a gene; V was cut back by 3 bases and J by 8 bases. Germline V gene data show CDR1 as LNHDA and CDR2 as SQIVND (reference sequence). This CDR3 comprises 16 residues.

The chain combines TRBV7-3 with TRBJ2-1, with D perhaps matching TRBD1 or TRBD2 (5 bases each). Germline V CDR1 and CDR2: SGHTA, FQGTGA. The CDR3 runs 15 residues. V lost 3 bases and J lost 0, with 9 bases in between. Here the CDR3 DNA reads TGTGCCAGCAGCTTTGAGGGGAGCTCCTACAATGAGCAGTTCTTC. This gives the protein CASSFEGSSYNEQFF.

This rearrangement joins TRBV30 to TRBJ1-2; tentative D call: TRBD1 (6 bases). Deletions cut 4 bases from V and 6 bases from J, with 15 bases between. Germline V gene sequence: CDR1 GTSNPN, CDR2 SVGIG (reference sequence). This CDR3 comprises 13 residues. This CDR3 is CAWKNRDFHGYTF. CDR3 coding DNA: TGTGCCTGGAAGAACAGGGATTTTCATGGCTACACCTTC.

The V gene is TRBV5-4, the J gene TRBJ2-7, with a tentative D call TRBD1 (5 bases). Germline-derived CDR1 and CDR2 are SGHNT and YYREEE (reference sequence). Between the trimmed V and J ends, which lost 2 bases and 2 bases, there was a span of 8 bases. CDR3 size: 13 residues. This CDR3 is CASSFGQTYEQYF. The CDR3 DNA reads as TGTGCCAGCAGCTTCGGACAAACCTACGAGCAGTACTTC.

V usage is TRBV19 and J usage is TRBJ2-5; no clear D. V dropped 3 bases and J dropped 0 bases, with 11 bases sitting between them. CDR1 is LNHDA and CDR2 is SQIVND in the germline V gene (reference sequence). The CDR3 sequence is 15 residues long. The CDR3 nucleotides are TGTGCCAGTAGTATTGTTTTAGGGAACCAAGAGACCCAGTACTTC. Translation gives CASSIVLGNQETQYF.

This clone was detected a few times. The chain uses TRBV4-1 and TRBJ1-5, with TRBD1 matching 10 bases. Germline assignment: CDR1 MGHRA and CDR2 YSYEKL. This CDR3 spans 16 amino acids. J was trimmed by 9 bases and V by 3 bases; bases with no gene match: 11. CDR3 region: CASSQAGTGVGSPQHF. The CDR3 coding sequence is TGCGCCAGCAGCCAGGCCGGGACAGGGGTTGGTTCGCCCCAGCATTTT.

CDR3 amino acids: CASSQTAGSGNTIYF. The CDR3 DNA follows: TGCGCCAGCAGCCAAACGGCCGGCTCTGGAAACACCATATATTTT. The V and J genes are TRBV10-2 and TRBJ1-3; D gene uncertain. The V end lost 6 bases, the J end lost 0 bases, and 12 bases lay between the germline ends. The CDR3 loop spans 15 amino acids. Looked up from germline, CDR1 is WSHSY and CDR2 is SAAADI.

The rearrangement uses TRBV29-1 and TRBJ1-1, with D perhaps TRBD1 (5 bases). The V end lost 4 bases, the J end lost 1 base, and 16 bases lay between the germline ends. The CDR3 spans 15 residues. Germline assignment: CDR1 SQVTM and CDR2 ANQGSEA. CDR3 DNA sequence: TGCAGCGTTGTCCCCTGGGCAGGGCCGAACACTGAAGCTTTCTTT. Translating gives CSVVPWAGPNTEAFF.

The chain uses TRBV5-4 and TRBJ2-3, with 11 bases identical to TRBD2. The CDR3 loop spans 18 amino acids. Trimming cost V 4 bases and J 0 bases; bases outside gene matches: 10. CDR1 SGHNT and CDR2 YYREEE come from the germline V gene (reference sequence). The CDR3 loop is CASSTHLGTSGSTDTQYF. CDR3 bases: TGTGCCAGCAGCACCCACCTAGGGACTAGCGGAAGCACAGATACGCAGTATTTT.

The chain carries TRBV5-6 and TRBJ1-5; TRBD1 is a possible D gene (5 bases). Germline CDR1 is SGHDT and CDR2 is YYEEEE. V was pared by 9 bases and J by 3 bases, with 10 bases between. The CDR3 is 12 residues long. This chain's CDR3 is CANAGINQPQHF. The CDR3 DNA reads TGTGCCAACGCAGGGATCAATCAGCCCCAGCATTTT. Full variable domain (remainder filled in from reference TRBV5-6 and TRBJ1-5): DAGVTQSPTHLIKTRGQQVTLRCSPKSGHDTVSWYQQALGQGPQFIFQYYEEEERQRGNFPDRFSGHQFPNYSSELNVNALLLGDSALYLCANAGINQPQHFGDGTRLSIL.

This chain connects TRBV15 to TRBJ1-2; D is possibly TRBD1 (6 bases). CDR1 and CDR2 (germline): LNHNV, YYDKDF (reference sequence). Trimming took 1 base from V and 5 from J, leaving 11 bases between them. This CDR3 is 14 amino acids long. CDR3 coding DNA: TGTGCCACCAGCAGAGGGACAGACTTTTATGGCTACACCTTC. Encoded protein: CATSRGTDFYGYTF. Drawing the rest from reference TRBV15 and TRBJ1-2, the complete variable domain is DAMVIQNPRYQVTQFGKPVTLSCSQTLNHNVMYWYQQKSSQAPKLLFHYYDKDFNNEADTPDNFQSRRPNTSFCFLDIRSPGLGDTAMYLCATSRGTDFYGYTFGSGTRLTVV.

This clone was counted a single time. The chain is built from TRBV15 and TRBJ2-6, with D perhaps TRBD1 (5 bases). Trimming took off 5 bases at V and 0 bases at J, with 20 bases between the two ends. The germline CDR1 and CDR2 sequences are LNHNV and YYDKDF (reference sequence). This CDR3 has 19 amino acids. The CDR3 bases are TGTGCCACCAGCGAACACACAGGTCTCGGATTCTCTGGGGCCAACGTCCTGACTTTC. Its protein product is CATSEHTGLGFSGANVLTF. The full variable domain, its missing parts supplied by reference TRBV15 and TRBJ2-6, is DAMVIQNPRYQVTQFGKPVTLSCSQTLNHNVMYWYQQKSSQAPKLLFHYYDKDFNNEADTPDNFQSRRPNTSFCFLDIRSPGLGDTAMYLCATSEHTGLGFSGANVLTFGAGSRLTVL.